This TCR beta chain was captured in a study of PD-1 blockade in classical Hodgkin lymphoma. Sequencing was performed with immunoSEQ multiplex PCR; in TCRdb, only in-frame clones are kept and a portion is missing. The data contain roughly 16,000 clones, around 90% of them singletons. Trimming removed 3 bases at V and 5 bases at J, with 9 bases between. Germline CDR1 SGHNT, CDR2 YENEEA. This CDR3 is built from 13 residues. Study-wide findings and caveats: Causes of the repertoire differences remain undefined, possibly disease activity or prior therapy. Relative to healthy donors, newly diagnosed patients reportedly had lower baseline TCR diversity, which was reported as lower still in relapsed/refractory patients.

Time point reported: newly diagnosed, previously untreated cHL patient sample. Peripheral samples used as comparators were newly diagnosed, untreated classical Hodgkin lymphoma PBMCs. With regard to this clone: What it binds is not known.

What was sequenced was peripheral blood mononuclear cells (PBMCs). This rearrangement joins TRBV11-3 to TRBJ2-3, with D perhaps matching TRBD2 (5 bases). This TCR was sampled from a human donor with classical Hodgkin lymphoma. CDR3 loop: CASSLDFGDTQYF. The CDR3 nucleotides are TGTGCCAGCAGCTTGGACTTCGGAGATACGCAGTATTTT.